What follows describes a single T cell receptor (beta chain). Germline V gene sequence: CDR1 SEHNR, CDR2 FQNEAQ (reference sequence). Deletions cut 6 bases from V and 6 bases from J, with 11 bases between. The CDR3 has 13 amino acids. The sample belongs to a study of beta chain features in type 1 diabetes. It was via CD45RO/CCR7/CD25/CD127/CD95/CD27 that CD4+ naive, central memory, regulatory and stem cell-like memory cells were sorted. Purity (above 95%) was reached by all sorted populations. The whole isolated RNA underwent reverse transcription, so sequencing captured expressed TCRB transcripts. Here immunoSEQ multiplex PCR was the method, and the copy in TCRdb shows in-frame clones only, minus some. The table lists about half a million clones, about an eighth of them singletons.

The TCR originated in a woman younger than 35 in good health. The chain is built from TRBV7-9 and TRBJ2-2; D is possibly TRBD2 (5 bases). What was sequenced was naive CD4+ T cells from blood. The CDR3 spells CASRSRGPGELFF. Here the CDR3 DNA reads TGTGCCAGCAGATCCCGCGGGCCCGGGGAGCTGTTTTTT.